The 21 T cell receptor beta chains listed next were all sequenced from one sample in a study of cytomegalovirus exposure and HLA in healthy donors. A multiplex PCR was run with 60 Vbeta primers and 13 Jbeta primers. The protocol was immunoSEQ multiplex PCR, while the TCRdb copy is restricted to in-frame clones and leaves out a portion. The sample has 150,000 to 200,000 clones; 77% are singletons. The sequenced sample consisted of PBMCs. The receptor source for this set is a woman in her thirties or forties in good health and CMV-seropositive.

Remarks on this clone: Other DNA sequences in this sample translate to the same CDR3. The chain uses TRBV5-1 and TRBJ2-3; 7 positions agree with TRBD2. J was trimmed by 0 bases and V by 3 bases; bases with no gene match: 4. This CDR3 region has 15 residues. Germline V gene data show CDR1 as SGHRS and CDR2 as YFSETQ. The CDR3 DNA is TGCGCCAGCAGCTCCGGGACTACTAGCACAGATACGCAGTATTTT. It is translated as CASSSGTTSTDTQYF.

The rearrangement joins TRBV29-1 to TRBJ1-5, with a tentative D call TRBD1 (5 bases). The germline V gene encodes CDR1 SQVTM and CDR2 ANQGSEA. Trimming removed 6 bases from V and 3 bases from J, with 15 bases in between. This CDR3 contains 14 residues. This chain's CDR3 is CSVGGPGINQPQHF. As DNA, the CDR3 is TGCAGCGTCGGCGGCCCAGGGATCAATCAGCCCCAGCATTTT.

The chain recombines TRBV30 with TRBJ1-4, with 9 bases that match TRBD1. The ends lost 0 bases at V and 8 bases at J; junction bases unmatched: 4. This CDR3 is built from 14 residues. Looked up from germline, CDR1 is GTSNPN and CDR2 is SVGIG (reference sequence). The CDR3 DNA is TGTGCCTGGAGTGTAGGGACAGGGAGAGAAAAACTGTTTTTT. The encoded protein is CAWSVGTGREKLFF.

This clone has just a few counts. This chain joins TRBV28 and TRBJ1-5, with D possibly TRBD1 on 5 matching bases. The CDR3 has 19 amino acids. V lost 4 bases to trimming and J lost 0 bases, with 22 bases between them. CDR1 MDHEN and CDR2 SYDVKM come from the germline V gene. CDR3 residues: CASSSSSAGTEYSNQPQHF. The CDR3 DNA reads TGTGCCAGCAGTTCTTCCTCCGCCGGGACTGAGTATAGCAATCAGCCCCAGCATTTT.

This clone occurred a few times. Here the CDR3 reads CASTPSDSYSLSYQETQYF. CDR3 DNA: TGTGCCAGCACCCCATCAGACAGCTACTCACTCTCTTACCAAGAGACCCAGTACTTC. The chain combines TRBV7-8 with TRBJ2-5; maybe TRBD1 (5 bases). CDR3 length: 19 amino acids. V was clipped by 7 bases and J by 0 bases, with 27 bases between them. Germline assignment: CDR1 SGHVS and CDR2 FQNEAQ.

The chain combines TRBV28 with TRBJ1-5; D is undetermined. V gave up 5 bases and J gave up 6 bases, with 11 bases separating them. Germline V gene data show CDR1 as MDHEN and CDR2 as SYDVKM. CDR3 length: 13 residues. CDR3 nucleotide sequence: TGTGCCAGCAGTCCCCCCCGCAGTCAGCCCCAGCATTTT. Residues: CASSPPRSQPQHF. Full variable domain (missing parts from reference TRBV28 and TRBJ1-5): DVKVTQSSRYLVKRTGEKVFLECVQDMDHENMFWYRQDPGLGLRLIYFSYDVKMKEKGDIPEGYSVSREKKERFSLILESASTNQTSMYLCASSPPRSQPQHFGDGTRLSIL.

The chain uses TRBV7-8 and TRBJ2-7; a weak D match, TRBD2 (6 bases). Germline-derived CDR1 and CDR2 are SGHVS and FQNEAQ. CDR3 length equals 15 residues. V dropped 0 bases and J dropped 3 bases, with 12 bases sitting between them. The CDR3 is CASSLAFVTSYEQYF. CDR3 DNA sequence: TGTGCCAGCAGCTTAGCTTTTGTGACTAGCTACGAGCAGTACTTC.

About this clone itself: At one of its ends the junction is not consistent with the germline gene, which may arise from a read error. The CDR3 loop is CSSSFPGATQYF. DNA for the CDR3: TGTTCCAGCAGCTTCCCCGGTGCCACGCAGTATTTT. The chain recombines TRBV7-9 with TRBJ2-3, with D uncertain. Per the germline V gene, CDR1 is SEHNR and CDR2 is FQNEAQ (reference sequence). This CDR3 comprises 12 residues.

This clone was counted only a few times. V is TRBV30 and J is TRBJ1-2, with 10 bases matching TRBD1. From germline, CDR1 is GTSNPN and CDR2 SVGIG (reference sequence). The CDR3 spans 14 residues. V gave up 5 bases and J gave up 4 bases; unmatched junction bases: 7. The DNA for the CDR3 is TGTGCCTGGGCCGGGACAGGGGATCTCTATGGCTACACCTTC. This codes for CAWAGTGDLYGYTF.

This clone was counted only a few times. The rearrangement joins TRBV7-2 to TRBJ2-5; D is uncertain. V was pared by 3 bases and J by 1 base, with 3 bases between. CDR3 length equals 12 residues. CDR1 is SGHTA and CDR2 is FQGNSA in the germline V gene. This chain's CDR3 is CASSLAQETQYF. CDR3 DNA: TGTGCCAGCAGCTTGGCCCAAGAGACCCAGTACTTC.

V gene TRBV9 combines with J gene TRBJ2-1; D is perhaps TRBD2 (7 bases). Germline CDR1 is SGDLS and CDR2 is YYNGEE. This CDR3 has 17 amino acids. The V gene lost 1 base and the J gene lost 1 base, with 15 bases spanning the gap. The CDR3 DNA is TGTGCCAGCAGCGTAACCCTCGGGGGGCCGTCCTACAATGAGCAGTTCTTC. Translated: CASSVTLGGPSYNEQFF.

The CDR3 here is CASRVTGTGLNEQFF. DNA of the CDR3: TGCGCCAGCAGGGTAACCGGGACAGGACTAAATGAGCAGTTCTTC. The chain is built from TRBV5-1 and TRBJ2-1, with 8 nucleotides matching TRBD1. V dropped 5 bases and J dropped 7; count of bases not matched to a gene: 11. This CDR3 region has 15 residues. Germline V gene data show CDR1 as SGHRS and CDR2 as YFSETQ.

This clone was picked up many times. The rearrangement uses TRBV28 and TRBJ1-2; possibly TRBD1 for D (6 bases). V was clipped by 6 bases and J by 5 bases, with 19 bases between them. CDR1 is MDHEN, CDR2 SYDVKM, per germline. This CDR3 contains 15 residues. The CDR3 coding sequence is TGTGCCAGCAGAATTAGGACAGCGGATACTTATGGCTACACCTTC. It encodes CASRIRTADTYGYTF.

CDR3 in DNA: TGTGCCAGCAGTGAGGGGAGAGGGGGGGCTGTTGGCTACACCTTC. Protein product: CASSEGRGGAVGYTF. The J gene is TRBJ1-2, the V gene TRBV25-1; D is perhaps TRBD1 (6 bases). In germline, CDR1 is MGHDK, CDR2 SYGVNS. V lost 3 bases to trimming and J lost 7 bases, with 18 bases between them. This CDR3 has 15 amino acids.

The genes are TRBV30 and TRBJ1-2; 7 positions match TRBD1. V trimming: 3 bases; J trimming: 8 bases; junction bases outside the gene matches: 9. Germline CDR1 and CDR2: GTSNPN and SVGIG (reference sequence). This CDR3 comprises 13 residues. CDR3: CAWRHKGAGGYTF. For the CDR3, the DNA is TGTGCCTGGAGGCACAAGGGGGCTGGGGGCTACACCTTC.

The chain uses TRBV7-9 and TRBJ1-1; unclear D gene. V lost 8 bases and J lost 6, with 19 bases in between. The germline CDR1 and CDR2 sequences are SEHNR and FQNEAQ (reference sequence). The length of the CDR3 is 14 residues. CDR3 DNA: TGTGCCAGCGACTCGGCTCTTATTACGGCTGAAGCTTTCTTT. As protein: CASDSALITAEAFF.

V usage is TRBV7-2 and J usage is TRBJ1-3; D ambiguous. The CDR3 is 14 residues long. Looked up from germline, CDR1 is SGHTA and CDR2 is FQGNSA. Trimming shortened V by 2 bases and J by 4 bases, and 9 bases separated the two germline ends. CDR3 in amino acids: CASSLSGSGNTIYF. The CDR3 nucleotides are TGTGCCAGCAGCTTATCGGGTTCCGGAAACACCATATATTTT.

This clone was counted a few times. The chain combines TRBV5-1 with TRBJ2-7, with D possibly being TRBD2 (7 bases). Germline-derived CDR1 and CDR2 are SGHRS and YFSETQ. The CDR3 is made up of 15 amino acids. The V end was cut by 7 bases, the J end by 5 bases, with 22 bases between. The chain's CDR3 is CASRSMLGGPNEQYF. The CDR3 DNA is TGCGCCAGCCGCTCTATGTTGGGGGGGCCCAACGAGCAGTACTTC. Supplemented by reference TRBV5-1 and TRBJ2-7, the full variable domain reads KAGVTQTPRYLIKTRGQQVTLSCSPISGHRSVSWYQQTPGQGLQFLFEYFSETQRNKGNFPGRFSGRQFSNSRSEMNVSTLELGDSALYLCASRSMLGGPNEQYFGPGTRLTVT.

This chain uses TRBV27 with TRBJ2-2; 7 bases fit TRBD1. The trim removed 5 bases at V and 1 base at J, leaving 4 bases unmatched. This CDR3 region has 15 residues. Germline V gene lookup returns CDR1 MNHEY and CDR2 SMNVEV (reference sequence). The CDR3 coding sequence is TGTGCCAGCAGTCTGAGGGGGCAGAACACCGGGGAGCTGTTTTTT. Translated, it gives CASSLRGQNTGELFF.

This clone was observed a few times. V usage is TRBV2 and J usage is TRBJ1-5; weak D call: TRBD1 (6 bases). Looked up from germline, CDR1 is SNHLY and CDR2 is FYNNEI. There are 16 residues in the CDR3. V was shortened by 3 bases and J by 3 bases, with 15 bases between the two germline ends. CDR3 in amino acids: CASSDRGSMFNQPQHF. The CDR3 nucleotides read TGTGCCAGCAGTGACAGGGGTTCGATGTTCAATCAGCCCCAGCATTTT.

The V gene is TRBV18, the J gene TRBJ2-7; perhaps TRBD1 as D (6 bases). Germline assignment: CDR1 KGHSH and CDR2 LQKENI. The CDR3 contains 15 residues. V was pared by 0 bases and J by 7 bases, with 16 bases between. The CDR3 region has the DNA TGTGCCAGCTCACCACCCGGGACACGGAATGGGGAGCAGTACTTC. It is translated as CASSPPGTRNGEQYF. The full variable domain, completed using reference TRBV18 and TRBJ2-7, is NAGVMQNPRHLVRRRGQEARLRCSPMKGHSHVYWYRQLPEEGLKFMVYLQKENIIDESGMPKERFSAEFPKEGPSILRIQQVVRGDSAAYFCASSPPGTRNGEQYFGPGTRLTVT.